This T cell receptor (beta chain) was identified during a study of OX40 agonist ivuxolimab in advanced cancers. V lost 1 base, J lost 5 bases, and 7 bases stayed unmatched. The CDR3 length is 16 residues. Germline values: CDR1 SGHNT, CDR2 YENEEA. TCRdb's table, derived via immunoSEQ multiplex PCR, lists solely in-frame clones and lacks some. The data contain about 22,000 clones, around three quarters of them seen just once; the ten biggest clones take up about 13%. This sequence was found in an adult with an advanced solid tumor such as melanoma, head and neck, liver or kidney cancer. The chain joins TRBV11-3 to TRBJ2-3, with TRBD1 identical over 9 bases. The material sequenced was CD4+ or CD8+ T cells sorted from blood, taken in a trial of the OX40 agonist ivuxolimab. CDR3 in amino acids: CASSLVGQGRGDTQYF. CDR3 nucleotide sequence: TGTGCCAGCAGCTTAGTTGGACAGGGGAGAGGAGATACGCAGTATTTT. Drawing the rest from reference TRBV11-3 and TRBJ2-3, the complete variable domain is EAGVVQSPRYKIIEKKQPVAFWCNPISGHNTLYWYLQNLGQGPELLIRYENEEAVDDSQLPKDRFSAERLKGVDSTLKIQPAELGDSAVYLCASSLVGQGRGDTQYFGPGTRLTVL.